The 13 T cell receptor beta chains below come from one sample, sequenced in a study of technical replicates of blood from several donors. Method: immunoSEQ multiplex PCR; TCRdb's copy keeps in-frame clones and lacks some. The data contain approximately 90,000 clones, 95% of them singletons. The sequenced material came from T cells isolated from PBMCs. The origin of the receptors is a human donor in good health.

The chain recombines TRBV6-1 with TRBJ2-7, with D maybe TRBD1 (5 bases). The CDR3 runs 13 residues. Germline V lookup: CDR1 MNHNS, CDR2 SASEGT. V lost 7 bases and J lost 0, with 10 bases in between. DNA of the CDR3: TGTGCCAGCATTCGAGACAGCTCCTACGAGCAGTACTTC. Translated, it gives CASIRDSSYEQYF.

This clone was recorded only once. The chain uses TRBV30 and TRBJ2-3; 7 bases map to TRBD1. Germline-derived CDR1 and CDR2 are GTSNPN and SVGIG (reference sequence). The CDR3 loop spans 17 amino acids. Germline trimming cut 3 bases from V and 5 bases from J; bases unmatched to any gene: 17. The CDR3 sequence: CAWSELRGQKNRDTQYF. In nucleotides, the CDR3 is TGTGCCTGGAGCGAACTAAGGGGACAGAAAAACAGAGATACGCAGTATTTT.

V gene TRBV6-5 combines with J gene TRBJ1-3; unclear D gene. CDR1 is MNHEY and CDR2 is SVGAGI in the germline V gene. Between the trimmed V and J ends, which lost 0 bases and 0 bases, there was a span of 9 bases. The CDR3 runs to 16 residues. CDR3 in amino acids: CASSYSGSSSGNTIYF. The CDR3 nucleotides read TGTGCCAGCAGTTACTCGGGCAGCAGCTCTGGAAACACCATATATTTT.

This clone was seen once. CDR3 sequence: CASSLGGGGNTIYF. As DNA, the CDR3 is TGTGCCAGCAGTTTAGGAGGCGGTGGAAACACCATATATTTT. The genes are TRBV27 and TRBJ1-3; D is unresolved. Germline V gene data show CDR1 as MNHEY and CDR2 as SMNVEV (reference sequence). Trimming removed 2 bases at V and 3 bases at J, with 8 bases between. This CDR3 region has 14 residues.

V and J are TRBV29-1 and TRBJ1-1; D call uncertain. Trimming removed 6 bases from V and 3 bases from J, with 14 bases in between. Germline V lookup: CDR1 SQVTM, CDR2 ANQGSEA. The CDR3 loop spans 13 amino acids. CDR3 sequence: CSVRAPGDTEAFF. The CDR3 DNA sequence: TGCAGCGTCCGGGCCCCCGGGGACACTGAAGCTTTCTTT. The whole variable domain, remainder taken from reference TRBV29-1 and TRBJ1-1, is SAVISQKPSRDICQRGTSLTIQCQVDSQVTMMFWYRQQPGQSLTLIATANQGSEATYESGFVIDKFPISRPNLTFSTLTVSNMSPEDSSIYLCSVRAPGDTEAFFGQGTRLTVV.

CDR3 DNA: TGTGCCAGCAGTGAATCTGCAGGGGGTGTGAGGGAGCAGTTCTTC. Protein: CASSESAGGVREQFF. V and J are TRBV6-1 and TRBJ2-1, with 7 bases that match TRBD1. CDR3 length equals 15 residues. Unmatched junction bases numbered 11, after V lost 2 bases and J lost 10 bases. Germline V gives CDR1 MNHNS, CDR2 SASEGT.

CDR3 loop: CASSVDPFNRARGNTIYF. CDR3 nucleotide sequence: TGTGCCAGCAGCGTAGACCCCTTTAACAGGGCCCGTGGAAACACCATATATTTT. V gene TRBV9 combines with J gene TRBJ1-3, with D possibly TRBD1 on 6 matching bases. Germline CDR1 is SGDLS and CDR2 is YYNGEE. The ends were cut back, 0 bases at V and 3 bases at J, with 19 bases in the middle. The CDR3 length is 18 residues. Filled out from reference TRBV9 and TRBJ1-3, the complete variable domain reads DSGVTQTPKHLITATGQRVTLRCSPRSGDLSVYWYQQSLDQGLQFLIQYYNGEERAKGNILERFSAQQFPDLHSELNLSSLELGDSALYFCASSVDPFNRARGNTIYFGEGSWLTVV.

This rearrangement joins TRBV19 to TRBJ1-2; 8 bases align to TRBD1. Germline values: CDR1 LNHDA, CDR2 SQIVND (reference sequence). CDR3 length: 13 residues. Unmatched junction bases numbered 3, after V lost 5 bases and J lost 4 bases. CDR3 DNA: TGTGCCAGTAGTTTGGACAGGGCCTATGGCTACACCTTC. This gives the protein CASSLDRAYGYTF.

The V and J genes are TRBV19 and TRBJ1-1; TRBD1 matches at 8 bases. V lost 6 bases, J lost 1 base, and 1 base stayed unmatched. This CDR3 spans 13 amino acids. CDR1 is LNHDA and CDR2 is SQIVND in the germline V gene (reference sequence). The CDR3 bases are TGTGCCAGTAGCGGACAGGGGAACACTGAAGCTTTCTTT. The encoded protein is CASSGQGNTEAFF.

This rearrangement joins TRBV4-1 to TRBJ1-5; no firm D call. This CDR3 has 16 amino acids. Looked up from germline, CDR1 is MGHRA and CDR2 is YSYEKL. Trimming took 0 bases from V and 0 from J, leaving 9 bases between them. The CDR3: CASSQDLPYSNQPQHF. As DNA, the CDR3 is TGCGCCAGCAGCCAAGATCTCCCGTATAGCAATCAGCCCCAGCATTTT.

This chain joins TRBV27 and TRBJ1-1, with D possibly matching TRBD1 (6 bases). Germline V gene lookup returns CDR1 MNHEY and CDR2 SMNVEV (reference sequence). The CDR3 runs to 12 residues. The V gene lost 2 bases and the J gene lost 11 bases, with 12 bases spanning the gap. CDR3 nucleotide sequence: TGTGCCAGCAGTTTACCCCCAGGGGCGGCTTTCTTT. Translating gives CASSLPPGAAFF.

V gene TRBV28 combines with J gene TRBJ2-3; possibly TRBD1 for D (5 bases). The V and J ends lost 10 bases and 1 base respectively, with 15 bases between them. The CDR3 loop spans 14 amino acids. Looked up from germline, CDR1 is MDHEN and CDR2 is SYDVKM. The CDR3 spells CATFGATGTDTQYF. CDR3 DNA sequence: TGTGCCACGTTCGGAGCGACAGGCACAGATACGCAGTATTTT. Supplemented by reference TRBV28 and TRBJ2-3, the full variable domain reads DVKVTQSSRYLVKRTGEKVFLECVQDMDHENMFWYRQDPGLGLRLIYFSYDVKMKEKGDIPEGYSVSREKKERFSLILESASTNQTSMYLCATFGATGTDTQYFGPGTRLTVL.

V is TRBV5-1 and J is TRBJ2-4; D is possibly TRBD1 (6 bases). The CDR3 runs to 15 residues. V was cut by 0 bases and J by 8 bases, with 15 bases left in between. Germline CDR1 is SGHRS and CDR2 is YFSETQ. CDR3 sequence: CASSLAIQGRDIQYF. DNA of the CDR3: TGCGCCAGCAGCTTGGCTATACAGGGTCGGGACATTCAGTACTTC.